The clone carrying this T cell receptor (beta chain) is deemed medium-sized (0.01 to 0.1%). Its antigen is not known. Trimming took 4 bases from V and 4 from J; bases not matched to a gene: 8. In germline, CDR1 is SNHLY, CDR2 FYNNEI. This CDR3 has 15 amino acids. This specimen belongs to a study of tumor-infiltrating lymphocytes in localized non-small cell lung cancer. Overall study: Resected tumor was paired with non-adjacent uninvolved lung from the same patient.

Repertoires were generated with immunoSEQ multiplex PCR, while TCRdb's copy carries only in-frame clones and drops some. The sample shows approximately 15,000 clones, over 55% of them seen only once. Study conclusions and caveats: Available tissue quantity limited TCR sequencing to a patient subset.

The sequence came from a human donor with non-small cell lung cancer. Sequences were obtained from lung tumor tissue. The gene calls are TRBV2 and TRBJ2-7; 9 nucleotides match TRBD1. CDR3 nucleotides: TGTGCCAGCAGTGGAACCGGGACAGGGTCTTACGAGCAGTACTTC. Protein: CASSGTGTGSYEQYF.